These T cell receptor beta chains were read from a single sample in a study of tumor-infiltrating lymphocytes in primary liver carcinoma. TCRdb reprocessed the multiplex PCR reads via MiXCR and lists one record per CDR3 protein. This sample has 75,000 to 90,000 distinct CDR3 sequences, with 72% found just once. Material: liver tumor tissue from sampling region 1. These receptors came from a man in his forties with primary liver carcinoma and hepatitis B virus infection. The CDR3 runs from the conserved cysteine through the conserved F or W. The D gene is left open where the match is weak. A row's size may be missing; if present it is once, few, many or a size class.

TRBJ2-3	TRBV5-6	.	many	TGTGCCAGCAGCCAGGACCTGGGAACAGATACGCAGTATTTT	CASSQDLGTDTQYF
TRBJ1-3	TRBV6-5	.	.	TGTGCCTGCAGTTTCGGGGCCAGCTCTGGAAACGCCATATATTTT	CACSFGASSGNAIYF
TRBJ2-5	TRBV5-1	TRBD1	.	TGCGCCAGCATCGCCGGGACAGGGGTCGAGACCCAGTACTTC	CASIAGTGVETQYF
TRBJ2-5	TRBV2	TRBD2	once	TGTGGCAGCAGCGCCGGGGGGGAGTCCCAGTACTTC	CGSSAGGESQYF
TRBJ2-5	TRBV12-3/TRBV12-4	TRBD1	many	TGTGCCAGCAGTCGGGGACAGGGCGAGACCCAGTACTTC	CASSRGQGETQYF
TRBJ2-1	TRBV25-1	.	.	TGTGCAAGCCGTGAACGTCGCAATGAGCAGTTCTTC	CASRERRNEQFF
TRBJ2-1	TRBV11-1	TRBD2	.	TGTGCCAGCAACCTGGGACTAGCGGGGGAAATTGACAATGGGCAGTTCTTC	CASNLGLAGEIDNGQFF
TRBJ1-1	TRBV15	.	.	TGTGCCACCAGCAGTCAGGGGTACACTGAAGCTTGCTTT	CATSSQGYTEACF
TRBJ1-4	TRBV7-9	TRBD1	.	TGTGCCGGCAGCCCCCGGGACAGAGAGGAAAAACTGTTTTTT	CAGSPRDREEKLFF
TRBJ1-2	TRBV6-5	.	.	TGTGTCAGCAGTCCCACCCCGAACAGGTACTATGGCTACACCTTC	CVSSPTPNRYYGYTF
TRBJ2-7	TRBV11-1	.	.	TGTGCCAGCAGTTTACTATCAAGTGTCTCCTACGAGCAGTACTTC	CASSLLSSVSYEQYF
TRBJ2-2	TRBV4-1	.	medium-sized	TGCGCCAGCAGCCAAGAAGTTGCTAACACCGGGGAGCTGTTTTTT	CASSQEVANTGELFF
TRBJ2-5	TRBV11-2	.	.	TGTGTCAGCAGCTCGGAGTGGGCCCAAGAGACCCAGTACTTC	CVSSSEWAQETQYF
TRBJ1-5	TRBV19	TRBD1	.	TGTGCCAGTTCCGGCCGGGACAGAGTTTTTTTCCGGGATCAGCCCCAGCATTTT	CASSGRDRVFFRDQPQHF
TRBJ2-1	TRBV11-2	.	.	TGTGCCAGTAGTTCAGCGGACCCTGAGAATGAGCAGTTCTTC	CASSSADPENEQFF
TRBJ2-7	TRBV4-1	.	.	TGCACCAGCAGCCAGGGAATGGGGCCCTACGAGCAGTACTTC	CTSSQGMGPYEQYF
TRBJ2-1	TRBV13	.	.	TGTGTCAGCAGCTTAGGTGGAGGCAGAAGGTCCAACAATGAGCAGTTCTTC	CVSSLGGGRRSNNEQFF
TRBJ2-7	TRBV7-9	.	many	TGTGCCAGCAGCCCATACTACAGGGTTTACGAGCAGTACTTC	CASSPYYRVYEQYF
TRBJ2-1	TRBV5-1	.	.	TGCGCCAGCAGCCCCATTGGGGCAGTATACAATGAGCAGTTCTTC	CASSPIGAVYNEQFF
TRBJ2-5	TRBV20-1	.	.	TGCAGTGCTAGAGTCGCTAGTTTGAGGGAGACCCGGTACTTC	CSARVASLRETRYF
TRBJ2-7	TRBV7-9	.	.	TGTGCCAGAAGCTTTACATGGGGCGCAATCCACGAGCAGTACTTC	CARSFTWGAIHEQYF
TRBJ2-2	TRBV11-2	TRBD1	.	TGTGCCAGCAGCATTGATCGGGACAGGGTCGGCACCCGTGAGCTGTTTTTT	CASSIDRDRVGTRELFF
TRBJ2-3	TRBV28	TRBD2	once	TGTGCCAGCAGTTTAGGCCGGCGGGAGAATACAGATACGCAGTATTTT	CASSLGRRENTDTQYF
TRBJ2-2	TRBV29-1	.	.	TGCAGCGTGGCTAGCTGGAACACTGGGGAGCTGTTTTTT	CSVASWNTGELFF
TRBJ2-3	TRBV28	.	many	TGTGCCAGCAGTTCCTACAGGGAGGACACAGATACGCAGTATTTT	CASSSYREDTDTQYF
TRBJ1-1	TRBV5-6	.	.	TGTGCCGGCACGAGGGGCCCAGACTCGAACACTGAAGCTTTCTTT	CAGTRGPDSNTEAFF
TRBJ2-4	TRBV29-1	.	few	TGTAGCACCCTCGGGACAGCCAAAAACATTCAGTACTTC	CSTLGTAKNIQYF
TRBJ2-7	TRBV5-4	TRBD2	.	TGTGCCAGCAACCCAAGACTAGCGGTAACCTACGAGCAGTACTTC	CASNPRLAVTYEQYF
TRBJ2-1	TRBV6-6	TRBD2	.	TGTACCAGCAGTTTCGGTAGCGGGGATTACAATGAGCGGTTCTTC	CTSSFGSGDYNERFF
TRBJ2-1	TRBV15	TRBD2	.	TGTGCCACCAGCAGAGAGCTAGCGGGAGGTGGGCCCTACAATGAGCAGTTCTTC	CATSRELAGGGPYNEQFF
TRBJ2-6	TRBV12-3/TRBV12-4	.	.	TGTGCCAGCAGAAGAGCCTCTGGGGCCAACGTCCTGAGTTTC	CASRRASGANVLSF
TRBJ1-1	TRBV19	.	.	TGTACCAGTAGTACTCCGGGCTCGACCATGAACACTGAAGCTTTCTTT	CTSSTPGSTMNTEAFF
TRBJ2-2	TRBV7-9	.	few	TGTGCCAGCAGCCCCAAGGGACGGACAGCGAACACCGGGGAGCTGTTTTTT	CASSPKGRTANTGELFF
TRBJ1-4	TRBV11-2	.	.	TGTGCCAGCAGCATGAGGTCAGGGGATGAAAAACTGTTTTTT	CASSMRSGDEKLFF
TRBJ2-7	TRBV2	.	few	TGTGCCAGCAGTTCAGACGGGGCGCGCTACGAGCAGTACTTC	CASSSDGARYEQYF
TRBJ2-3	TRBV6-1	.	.	TGTGCCAGCAGTGGACTGCATACTCAGTATTTT	CASSGLHTQYF
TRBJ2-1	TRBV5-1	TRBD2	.	TGCACCAGCAGCTTGGTAGGACTAGTGGGATCCGGGGGTGAGCAGTTCTTC	CTSSLVGLVGSGGEQFF
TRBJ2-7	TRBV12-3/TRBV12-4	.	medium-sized	TGTGCCAGCAGTCCTCACTACGAGCAGTACTTC	CASSPHYEQYF
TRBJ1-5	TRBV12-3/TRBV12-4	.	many	TGTGCCAGCAGTCCGCCGGGGGCTCAGCCCCAGCATTTT	CASSPPGAQPQHF
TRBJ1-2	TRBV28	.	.	TGTGCCAGCGGTATAACAAGGGGTTCGTTCTATGGCTACACCTTC	CASGITRGSFYGYTF
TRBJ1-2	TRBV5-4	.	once	TGTGCCAGTAGCGTGGACCGCCAATACGGCTACACCTTC	CASSVDRQYGYTF
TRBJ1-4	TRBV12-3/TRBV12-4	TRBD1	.	TGTGCCAGCAGTCTCGGACAGGGTGGAGGAAAACTATTTTTT	CASSLGQGGGKLFF
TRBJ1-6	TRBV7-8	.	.	TGTGCCAGCAGCTTAGGCCCAGGGATCTATTCACCCCTCCACTTT	CASSLGPGIYSPLHF
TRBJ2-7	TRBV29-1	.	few	TGCAGCGTTGAGGGTGACGGCCCCTACGAGCAGTACTTC	CSVEGDGPYEQYF
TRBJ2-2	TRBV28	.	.	TGTGCCAGCAGTCCCAGTAAAGGGGGAGGAGCCGGGGAGCTGTTTTTT	CASSPSKGGGAGELFF
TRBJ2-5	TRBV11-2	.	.	TGTGTGAACAGCGACCTGACAGGAGCGGGAGAGACCCAGTACTTC	CVNSDLTGAGETQYF
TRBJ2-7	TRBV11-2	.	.	TGTGCAGGCAGTCCCCGAGGACAGGAGCAGTACTTC	CAGSPRGQEQYF
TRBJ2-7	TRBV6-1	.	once	TGTGCCAGCAGTGGTGGGAAGCATGAGCAGTACTTC	CASSGGKHEQYF
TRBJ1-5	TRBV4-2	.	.	TGTGCCAGCAGCCAAGGTGTACAGGGTAGCAATCAGACCCAGCATTTT	CASSQGVQGSNQTQHF
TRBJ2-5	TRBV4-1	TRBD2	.	TGCGCCAGCAGCCAAGGGACTAGTGAGAGAGATACCCAGTACTTC	CASSQGTSERDTQYF
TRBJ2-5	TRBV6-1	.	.	TGTGCCAGCAGGCTAGCGATACTACAAGAGACCCGGTACTTC	CASRLAILQETRYF